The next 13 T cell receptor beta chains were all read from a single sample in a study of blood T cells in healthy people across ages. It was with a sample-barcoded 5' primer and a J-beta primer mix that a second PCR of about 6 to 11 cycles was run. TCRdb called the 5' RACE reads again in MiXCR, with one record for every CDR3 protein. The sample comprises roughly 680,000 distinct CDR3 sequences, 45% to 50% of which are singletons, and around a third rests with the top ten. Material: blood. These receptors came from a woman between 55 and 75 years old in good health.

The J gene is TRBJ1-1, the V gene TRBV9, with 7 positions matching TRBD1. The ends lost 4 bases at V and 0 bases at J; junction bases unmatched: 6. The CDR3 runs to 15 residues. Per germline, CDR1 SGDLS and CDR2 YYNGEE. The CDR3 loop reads CASSPWGQLNTEAFF. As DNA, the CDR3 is TGTGCCAGCAGCCCCTGGGGACAGTTGAACACTGAAGCTTTCTTT.

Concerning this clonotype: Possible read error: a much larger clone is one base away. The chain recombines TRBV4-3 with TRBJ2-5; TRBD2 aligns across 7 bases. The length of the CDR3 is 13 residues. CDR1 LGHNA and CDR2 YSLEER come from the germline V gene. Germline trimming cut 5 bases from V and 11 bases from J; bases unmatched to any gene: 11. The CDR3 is CASSWTRSHEQYF. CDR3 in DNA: TGCGCCAGCAGCTGGACTAGGTCACATGAGCAGTACTTC.

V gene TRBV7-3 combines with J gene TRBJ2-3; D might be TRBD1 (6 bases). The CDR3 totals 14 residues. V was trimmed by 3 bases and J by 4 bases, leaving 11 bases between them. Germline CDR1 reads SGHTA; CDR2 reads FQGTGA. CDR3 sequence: CASSFRDTPDTQYF. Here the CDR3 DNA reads TGTGCCAGCAGCTTCCGGGACACCCCAGATACGCAGTATTTT.

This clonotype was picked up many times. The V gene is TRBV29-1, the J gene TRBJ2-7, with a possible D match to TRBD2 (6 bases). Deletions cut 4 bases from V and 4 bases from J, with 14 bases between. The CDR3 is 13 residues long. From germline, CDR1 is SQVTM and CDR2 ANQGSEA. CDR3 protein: CSVVFGRSYEQYF. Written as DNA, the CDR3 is TGCAGCGTTGTCTTCGGGAGATCATACGAGCAGTACTTC.

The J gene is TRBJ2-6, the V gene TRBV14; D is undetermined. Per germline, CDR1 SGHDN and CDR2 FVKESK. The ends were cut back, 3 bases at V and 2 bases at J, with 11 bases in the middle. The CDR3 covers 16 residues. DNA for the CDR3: TGTGCCAGCAGCCAGCGACGTTTGACTGGGGCCAACGTCCTGACTTTC. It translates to CASSQRRLTGANVLTF.

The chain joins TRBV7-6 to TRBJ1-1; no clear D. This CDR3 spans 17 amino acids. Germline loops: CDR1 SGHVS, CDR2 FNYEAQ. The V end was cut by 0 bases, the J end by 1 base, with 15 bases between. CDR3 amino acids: CASSLAFTGGGNTEAFF. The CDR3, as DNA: TGTGCCAGCAGCTTAGCGTTCACGGGCGGTGGGAACACTGAAGCTTTCTTT.

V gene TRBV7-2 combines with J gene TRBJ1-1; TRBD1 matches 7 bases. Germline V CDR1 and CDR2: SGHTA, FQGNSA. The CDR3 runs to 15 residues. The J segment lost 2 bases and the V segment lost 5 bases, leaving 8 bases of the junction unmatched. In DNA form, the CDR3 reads TGTGCCAGCAGCCCCCGGGGACAGCAAAACACTGAAGCTTTCTTT. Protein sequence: CASSPRGQQNTEAFF. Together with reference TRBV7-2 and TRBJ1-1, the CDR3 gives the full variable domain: GAGVSQSPSNKVTEKGKDVELRCDPISGHTALYWYRQSLGQGLEFLIYFQGNSAPDKSGLPSDRFSAERTGGSVSTLTIQRTQQEDSAVYLCASSPRGQQNTEAFFGQGTRLTVV.

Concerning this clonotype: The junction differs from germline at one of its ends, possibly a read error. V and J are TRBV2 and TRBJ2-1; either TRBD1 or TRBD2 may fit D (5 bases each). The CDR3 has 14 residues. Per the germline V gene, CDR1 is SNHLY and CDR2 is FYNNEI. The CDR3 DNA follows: TGTACCAGCAGTGACAGCGGATCCTACAATGAGCAGTTCTTC. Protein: CTSSDSGSYNEQFF.

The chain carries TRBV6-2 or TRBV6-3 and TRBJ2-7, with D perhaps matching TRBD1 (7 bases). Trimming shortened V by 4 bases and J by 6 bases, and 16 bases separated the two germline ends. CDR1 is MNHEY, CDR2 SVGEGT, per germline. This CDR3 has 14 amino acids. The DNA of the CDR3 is TGTGCCAGCAGTTCTTACAGGGGAGCGGGCGAGCAGTACTTC. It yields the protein CASSSYRGAGEQYF.

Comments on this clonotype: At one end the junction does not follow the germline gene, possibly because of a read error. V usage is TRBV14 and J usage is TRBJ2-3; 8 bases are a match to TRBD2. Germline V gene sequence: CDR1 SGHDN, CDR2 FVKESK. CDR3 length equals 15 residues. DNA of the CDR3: TGTGCCAGCAGTCCTCTAGCGGGTAGAGCAGAGACGCAGTATTTT. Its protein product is CASSPLAGRAETQYF.

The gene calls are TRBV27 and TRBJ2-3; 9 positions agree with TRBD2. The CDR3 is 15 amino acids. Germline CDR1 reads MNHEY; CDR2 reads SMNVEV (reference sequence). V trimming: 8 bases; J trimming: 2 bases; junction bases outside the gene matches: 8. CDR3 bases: TGTGCCAGCTCTAGCGGGAATTATTTCACAGATACGCAGTATTTT. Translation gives CASSSGNYFTDTQYF.

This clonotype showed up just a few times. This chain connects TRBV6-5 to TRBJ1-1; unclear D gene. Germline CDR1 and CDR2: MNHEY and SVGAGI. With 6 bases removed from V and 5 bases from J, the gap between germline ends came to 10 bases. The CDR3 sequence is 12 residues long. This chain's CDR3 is CASSRFGTEAFF. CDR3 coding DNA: TGTGCCAGCAGCCGGTTTGGGACTGAAGCTTTCTTT.

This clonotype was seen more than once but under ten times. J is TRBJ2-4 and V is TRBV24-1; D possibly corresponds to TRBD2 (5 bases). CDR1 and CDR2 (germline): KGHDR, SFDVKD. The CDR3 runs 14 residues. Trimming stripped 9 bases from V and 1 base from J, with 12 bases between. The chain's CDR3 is CATADTGAKNIQYF. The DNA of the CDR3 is TGTGCCACCGCAGACACGGGGGCCAAAAACATTCAGTACTTC.